A selection of T cell receptor beta chains follows, all from one sample in a study of CD8 T cells in Susac syndrome. TCRdb fed the immunoSEQ multiplex PCR reads into MiXCR, producing one record per CDR3 protein. The repertoire holds about 60,000 distinct CDR3 sequences, with around nine tenths as singletons. Sequencing used CD8+ T cells from PBMCs. The source is a human donor in good health. Both conserved end residues are part of each CDR3. D genes are given only for firm matches. A row's size may be missing; if present it is once, few, many or a size class.

clone_size d_call j_call v_call cdr3_aa cdr3_nt
- TRBD2 TRBJ2-3 TRBV12-3/TRBV12-4 CASSLGAGGLTDTQYF TGTGCCAGCAGTTTAGGAGCGGGGGGGCTGACAGATACGCAGTATTTT
- - TRBJ1-1 TRBV10-3 CAINQGTEAFF TGTGCCATCAATCAGGGAACTGAAGCTTTCTTT
- - TRBJ2-2 TRBV7-3 CASSLTPWAGNTGELFF TGTGCCAGCAGCTTAACTCCGTGGGCGGGGAACACCGGGGAGCTGTTTTTT
- - TRBJ2-7 TRBV27 CASSPTVFGYEQYF TGTGCCAGCAGTCCGACAGTTTTCGGCTACGAGCAGTACTTC
- - TRBJ1-1 TRBV4-1 CASSQASGRGTEAFF TGCGCCAGCAGCCAAGCGTCGGGCCGTGGTACTGAAGCTTTCTTT
- - TRBJ1-2 TRBV12-5 CASAPPDFKPPRYGYTF TGTGCTAGTGCCCCCCCGGACTTTAAGCCACCGCGCTATGGCTACACCTTC
- TRBD1 TRBJ1-1 TRBV6-2/TRBV6-3 CASSTGVNTEAFF TGTGCCAGCAGTACAGGGGTGAACACTGAAGCTTTCTTT
once TRBD2 TRBJ2-1 TRBV27 CASSFLAGGQDEQFF TGTGCCAGCAGTTTTCTAGCGGGGGGGCAGGATGAGCAGTTCTTC
- TRBD2 TRBJ2-1 TRBV7-9 CASSLVRAGGPDEQFF TGTGCCAGCAGCTTAGTACGGGCGGGGGGGCCCGATGAGCAGTTCTTC
few TRBD2 TRBJ2-1 TRBV7-8 CASSRGTSGGAYNEQFF TGTGCCAGCAGCCGCGGGACTAGCGGGGGGGCCTACAATGAGCAGTTCTTC
- - TRBJ2-7 TRBV12-3/TRBV12-4 CASSQSSYEQYF TGTGCCAGCAGCCAGAGCTCCTACGAGCAGTACTTC
- - TRBJ2-1 TRBV29-1 CSVVRENEQFF TGCAGCGTCGTCAGGGAGAATGAGCAGTTCTTC
- TRBD1 TRBJ1-2 TRBV28 CASSLWGQGAYGYTF TGTGCCAGCAGTTTATGGGGACAGGGGGCCTATGGCTACACCTTC
once - TRBJ2-1 TRBV4-1 CASSQAFNEQFF TGCGCCAGCAGCCAAGCCTTCAATGAGCAGTTCTTC
- TRBD2 TRBJ2-3 TRBV27 CASRAGLPGKWDTQYF TGTGCCAGCAGAGCGGGACTACCCGGAAAGTGGGATACGCAGTATTTT
- TRBD1 TRBJ2-1 TRBV6-1 CASSEDQHGAGGPYNEQFF TGTGCCAGCAGTGAAGATCAACATGGGGCAGGGGGACCCTACAATGAGCAGTTCTTC
- - TRBJ1-1 TRBV13 CASSFGGLANTEAFF TGTGCCAGCAGCTTTGGGGGGCTAGCGAACACTGAAGCTTTCTTT
- - TRBJ2-3 TRBV7-9 CASSLHRTDTDTQYF TGTGCCAGCAGCTTACACCGGACTGACACAGATACGCAGTATTTT
- TRBD1 TRBJ2-2 TRBV6-1 CASSVVRRTGHTGELFF TGTGCCAGCAGTGTCGTCAGGCGGACAGGGCACACCGGGGAGCTGTTTTTT
- - TRBJ2-7 TRBV7-6 CASSPGGGTGTEQYF TGTGCCAGCAGCCCCGGGGGGGGGACAGGGACCGAGCAGTACTTC
- TRBD1 TRBJ1-6 TRBV10-3 CAISEPPGTGDFNSPLHF TGTGCCATCAGTGAGCCGCCCGGGACAGGGGATTTTAATTCACCCCTCCACTTT
- - TRBJ1-5 TRBV19 CASSTYREAGNQPQHF TGTGCCAGTAGTACTTACAGGGAGGCCGGCAATCAGCCCCAGCATTTT
- TRBD1 TRBJ1-2 TRBV29-1 CSGVGGTGSYTF TGCAGCGGCGTTGGGGGGACAGGCAGCTACACCTTC
- TRBD2 TRBJ2-1 TRBV27 CASSFVISSGGYNEQFF TGTGCCAGCAGTTTCGTCATATCTAGCGGGGGGTACAATGAGCAGTTCTTC
- TRBD1 TRBJ2-6 TRBV5-6 CASTPHPGTGSGANVLTF TGTGCCAGCACCCCCCATCCGGGGACAGGCTCTGGGGCCAACGTCCTGACTTTC
- - TRBJ2-7 TRBV7-9 CASSSQAAEQYF TGTGCCAGCAGCTCGCAAGCGGCCGAGCAGTACTTC
- TRBD1 TRBJ2-7 TRBV29-1 CSVEIGTGRYF TGCAGCGTTGAAATTGGGACAGGGCGGTACTTC
- TRBD1 TRBJ2-2 TRBV4-1 CASSQGTGYTGELFF TGCGCCAGCAGCCAAGGGACAGGGTACACCGGGGAGCTGTTTTTT
once - TRBJ2-7 TRBV6-6 CASSYAEASSYEQYF TGTGCCAGCAGTTATGCAGAGGCATCCTCCTACGAGCAGTACTTC
- - TRBJ2-7 TRBV12-5 CASGLVRAGFYEQYF TGTGCTAGTGGTTTGGTAAGGGCAGGGTTTTACGAGCAGTACTTC
- TRBD1 TRBJ2-5 TRBV4-1 CASRQDLGTDQETQYF TGCGCCAGCAGACAAGATTTAGGGACAGATCAAGAGACCCAGTACTTC
- TRBD2 TRBJ2-1 TRBV4-1 CASSQRSGGNEQFF TGCGCCAGCAGCCAACGGTCGGGGGGCAATGAGCAGTTCTTC
- TRBD1 TRBJ2-7 TRBV29-1 CSVEDRVYEQYF TGCAGCGTTGAGGACAGGGTCTACGAGCAGTACTTC
- - TRBJ2-5 TRBV7-9 CASSSIWPQETQYF TGTGCCAGCAGCTCTATCTGGCCCCAAGAGACCCAGTACTTC
- TRBD2 TRBJ2-3 TRBV12-3/TRBV12-4 CASSSPRLARDTQYF TGTGCCAGCAGTTCTCCCCGACTAGCTCGAGATACGCAGTATTTT
- - TRBJ2-4 TRBV3-1 CASSQELGENIQYF TGTGCCAGCAGCCAAGAACTCGGGGAAAACATTCAGTACTTC
- TRBD2 TRBJ2-1 TRBV29-1 CSVEWGLAGSSYNEQFF TGCAGCGTTGAATGGGGACTAGCGGGGAGCTCCTACAATGAGCAGTTCTTC
- - TRBJ2-3 TRBV23-1 CAPKVGSSTDTQYF TGCGCCCCAAAGGTGGGGAGTAGCACAGATACGCAGTATTTT
- - TRBJ2-1 TRBV5-4 CASSSARRSYNEQFF TGTGCCAGCAGCTCCGCCCGGCGCTCCTACAATGAGCAGTTCTTC
- TRBD1 TRBJ2-2 TRBV7-9 CASSLADRVTGELFF TGTGCCAGCAGCTTAGCGGACAGGGTCACCGGGGAGCTGTTTTTT
- - TRBJ2-1 TRBV12-3/TRBV12-4 CASAGGQGEQFF TGTGCCTCCGCCGGGGGGCAGGGTGAGCAGTTCTTC
- - TRBJ2-1 TRBV12-3/TRBV12-4 CASSSDQINEQFF TGTGCCAGCAGCTCGGACCAGATCAATGAGCAGTTCTTC
- TRBD1 TRBJ1-1 TRBV6-1 CASSRQGDWNTEAFF TGTGCCAGCAGCAGACAGGGGGACTGGAACACTGAAGCTTTCTTT
- - TRBJ2-5 TRBV7-6 CASSLGKGEETQYF TGTGCCAGCAGCTTAGGCAAAGGGGAAGAGACCCAGTACTTC
- - TRBJ2-4 TRBV6-5 CASSGGYLRKNIQYF TGTGCCAGCAGTGGGGGGTATCTCCGCAAAAACATTCAGTACTTC
- - TRBJ2-2 TRBV9 CASEQGAGELFF TGTGCCAGTGAACAGGGTGCCGGGGAGCTGTTTTTT
- - TRBJ2-7 TRBV27 CASSPNSDYEQYF TGTGCCAGCAGTCCAAACTCAGACTACGAGCAGTACTTC
- TRBD2 TRBJ2-1 TRBV29-1 CSVDKRGDEQFF TGCAGCGTCGACAAGCGGGGGGATGAGCAGTTCTTC
once - TRBJ1-5 TRBV7-9 CASSQTDSNQPQHF TGTGCCAGCAGCCAGACGGATAGCAATCAGCCCCAGCATTTT